Following are 17 T cell receptor beta chains from one sample sequenced in a study of blood T cell repertoires in COVID-19. Using immunoSEQ multiplex PCR, the repertoire was profiled, and TCRdb retains in-frame clones only, with some absent. This sample has over 150,000 clones, with about 85% found just once. Sequenced material: peripheral blood. Receptor source: a man older than 75 with COVID-19, enrolled during active disease.

This sequence joins TRBV4-3 and TRBJ2-5; D is ambiguous. The germline V gene encodes CDR1 LGHNA and CDR2 YSLEER. Trimming left V 3 bases short and J 4 bases short, with 12 bases between. The CDR3 loop spans 14 amino acids. In nucleotides, the CDR3 is TGCGCCAGCAGCCACCGAGAGAGTAGAGAGACCCAGTACTTC. It encodes CASSHRESRETQYF.

The CDR3 sequence: CASSYSGGSNEKLFF. CDR3 DNA: TGTGCCAGCAGTTACTCCGGGGGTTCTAATGAAAAACTGTTTTTT. The chain recombines TRBV6-5 with TRBJ1-4, with D possibly TRBD1 on 5 matching bases. The CDR3 length is 15 residues. Germline assignment: CDR1 MNHEY and CDR2 SVGAGI. V was shortened by 0 bases and J by 3 bases, with 8 bases between the two germline ends.

The chain employs TRBV7-9 and TRBJ1-2; TRBD1 is a possible D gene (5 bases). Germline CDR1 reads SEHNR; CDR2 reads FQNEAQ (reference sequence). Trimming removed 8 bases from V and 8 bases from J, with 15 bases in between. The CDR3 has 12 residues. This chain's CDR3 is CASSREAKGYTF. The CDR3 DNA is TGTGCCAGCTCCAGGGAGGCGAAAGGCTACACCTTC.

This clone was observed a few times. The CDR3 DNA follows: TGTGCCAGCAGTTACTCTACCGGGACAGTTATGAACACTGAAGCTTTCTTT. Protein product: CASSYSTGTVMNTEAFF. V and J are TRBV6-2 or TRBV6-3 and TRBJ1-1; TRBD1 aligns across 7 bases. There are 17 residues in the CDR3. Germline V gene sequence: CDR1 MNHEY, CDR2 SVGEGT. Trimming took 0 bases from V and 0 from J; bases not matched to a gene: 7.

This chain joins TRBV7-2 and TRBJ2-1, with TRBD1 as a possible D gene (6 bases). The CDR3 runs to 16 residues. The germline V and J ends were trimmed by 1 base and 0 bases, with 10 bases remaining between them. Germline-derived CDR1 and CDR2 are SGHTA and FQGNSA. CDR3 protein: CASSLGRGLSYNEQFF. DNA for the CDR3: TGTGCCAGCAGCTTAGGCAGGGGCCTCTCCTACAATGAGCAGTTCTTC. Complete variable domain (other parts from reference TRBV7-2 and TRBJ2-1): GAGVSQSPSNKVTEKGKDVELRCDPISGHTALYWYRQSLGQGLEFLIYFQGNSAPDKSGLPSDRFSAERTGGSVSTLTIQRTQQEDSAVYLCASSLGRGLSYNEQFFGPGTRLTVL.

This clone was seen once. This chain links TRBV7-2 with TRBJ1-4, with 7 bases fitting TRBD1. CDR3 length equals 14 residues. Germline CDR1 is SGHTA and CDR2 is FQGNSA. V shed 5 bases and J 4 bases; nucleotides not matched to a gene: 4. CDR3 sequence (DNA): TGTGCCAGCAGCAGGGACAGCGATAATGAAAAACTGTTTTTT. Its translation is CASSRDSDNEKLFF. The whole variable domain, filled in from reference TRBV7-2 and TRBJ1-4, reads GAGVSQSPSNKVTEKGKDVELRCDPISGHTALYWYRQSLGQGLEFLIYFQGNSAPDKSGLPSDRFSAERTGGSVSTLTIQRTQQEDSAVYLCASSRDSDNEKLFFGSGTQLSVL.

V gene TRBV29-1 combines with J gene TRBJ2-4, with TRBD2 as a possible D gene (6 bases). Germline V CDR1 and CDR2: SQVTM, ANQGSEA. V lost 3 bases and J 8 bases, leaving 14 bases between the germline ends. The CDR3 covers 13 residues. CDR3 DNA: TGCAGCGTTGAGCCGGGAGTAGGGGACATTCAGTACTTC. This sequence encodes CSVEPGVGDIQYF.

This chain connects TRBV28 to TRBJ1-6, with 7 bases identical to TRBD1. The CDR3 length is 15 residues. Germline V gene sequence: CDR1 MDHEN, CDR2 SYDVKM. J lost 9 bases, V lost 5 bases, and 10 bases had no gene match. The CDR3 DNA follows: TGTGCCAGCAGTCCAGGGGGACAGATTCGTTCACCCCTCCACTTT. This sequence encodes CASSPGGQIRSPLHF. The whole variable domain, remainder taken from reference TRBV28 and TRBJ1-6, is DVKVTQSSRYLVKRTGEKVFLECVQDMDHENMFWYRQDPGLGLRLIYFSYDVKMKEKGDIPEGYSVSREKKERFSLILESASTNQTSMYLCASSPGGQIRSPLHFGNGTRLTVT.

J is TRBJ1-4 and V is TRBV7-3, with 9 positions matching TRBD1. The trim removed 5 bases at V and 7 bases at J, leaving 8 bases unmatched. This CDR3 spans 15 amino acids. Germline loops: CDR1 SGHTA, CDR2 FQGTGA. The CDR3 loop reads CASSITGGVGEKLFF. The CDR3 nucleotides read TGTGCCAGCAGCATCACAGGGGGCGTAGGTGAAAAACTGTTTTTT.

The rearrangement links TRBV5-1 to TRBJ2-7, with a weak D call TRBD1 (6 bases). CDR1 SGHRS and CDR2 YFSETQ come from the germline V gene. The V end was cut by 4 bases, the J end by 6 bases, with 20 bases between. The CDR3 has 15 residues. The DNA for the CDR3 is TGCGCCAGCAGCGTTGTAGGACAGCCTGTACGCGAGCAGTACTTC. Encoded protein: CASSVVGQPVREQYF. The full variable domain, with the rest looked up from reference TRBV5-1 and TRBJ2-7, is KAGVTQTPRYLIKTRGQQVTLSCSPISGHRSVSWYQQTPGQGLQFLFEYFSETQRNKGNFPGRFSGRQFSNSRSEMNVSTLELGDSALYLCASSVVGQPVREQYFGPGTRLTVT.

J is TRBJ1-6 and V is TRBV28, with TRBD1 identical over 9 bases. V trimming: 5 bases; J trimming: 7 bases; junction bases outside the gene matches: 3. Per the germline V gene, CDR1 is MDHEN and CDR2 is SYDVKM. The CDR3 is made up of 14 amino acids. This CDR3 reads CASSLTGGNSPLHF. CDR3 bases: TGTGCCAGCAGTCTGACAGGGGGGAATTCACCCCTCCACTTT.

This chain's CDR3 is CASSSLPGGDTQYF. CDR3 DNA: TGCGCCAGCAGCTCCCTGCCCGGAGGAGATACGCAGTATTTT. This chain connects TRBV5-1 to TRBJ2-3, with D perhaps TRBD2 (5 bases). The CDR3 totals 14 residues. Germline V lookup: CDR1 SGHRS, CDR2 YFSETQ. Trimming shortened V by 3 bases and J by 5 bases, and 13 bases separated the two germline ends. The full variable domain, its missing parts supplied by reference TRBV5-1 and TRBJ2-3, is KAGVTQTPRYLIKTRGQQVTLSCSPISGHRSVSWYQQTPGQGLQFLFEYFSETQRNKGNFPGRFSGRQFSNSRSEMNVSTLELGDSALYLCASSSLPGGDTQYFGPGTRLTVL.

The chain links TRBV5-8 to TRBJ1-6; 7 positions agree with TRBD1. Germline V CDR1 and CDR2: SGHTS, YDEGEE. Trimming cost V 4 bases and J 9 bases; bases outside gene matches: 7. This CDR3 comprises 14 residues. As DNA, the CDR3 is TGTGCCAGCAGCCGACGACAGGGCCTTTCACCCCTCCACTTT. Protein sequence: CASSRRQGLSPLHF.

This clone was counted a single time. The CDR3 region has the DNA TGTGCCAGCAGCCAAGACAGGGGCCGCCGGGGTAGCTACACCTTC. Its translation is CASSQDRGRRGSYTF. The chain employs TRBV14 and TRBJ1-2; D possibly corresponds to TRBD1 (6 bases). The CDR3 is made up of 15 amino acids. CDR1 SGHDN and CDR2 FVKESK come from the germline V gene. V lost 0 bases, J lost 9 bases, and 17 bases lay in between.

This clone was picked up a small number of times. The chain has TRBV18 and TRBJ1-4; D is possibly TRBD1 (5 bases). Trimming pared 4 bases from V and 4 bases from J, leaving 10 bases between. This CDR3 comprises 14 residues. The germline V gene encodes CDR1 KGHSH and CDR2 LQKENI. The CDR3, as DNA: TGTGCCAGCTCACTCGGACACGGTAATGAAAAACTGTTTTTT. Protein sequence: CASSLGHGNEKLFF.

Note on this clone: Distinct nucleotide sequences in the sample also encode this CDR3. This chain links TRBV5-1 with TRBJ1-1, with 8 bases that match TRBD1. J lost 3 bases, V lost 5 bases, and 3 bases had no gene match. Germline V lookup: CDR1 SGHRS, CDR2 YFSETQ. The CDR3 sequence is 13 residues long. The CDR3: CASSTQGDTEAFF. CDR3 bases: TGCGCCAGCAGTACACAGGGGGACACTGAAGCTTTCTTT.

V is TRBV5-1 and J is TRBJ1-1; 9 bases fit TRBD1. This CDR3 is 16 amino acids long. Germline V gene sequence: CDR1 SGHRS, CDR2 YFSETQ. Trimming cost V 2 bases and J 1 base; bases outside gene matches: 6. As DNA, the CDR3 is TGCGCCAGCAGCTTCGGACAGGGGAGGGCGAACACTGAAGCTTTCTTT. Amino acids: CASSFGQGRANTEAFF.